This T cell receptor (beta chain) was captured by sequencing in a study of control samples from healthy donors and cancer patients. Assay used: immunoSEQ multiplex PCR; TCRdb lists only in-frame clones, some missing. The table lists 100,000 to 150,000 clones, approximately 94% of them singletons. The CDR3 is made up of 12 amino acids. The V gene's germline CDR1 is SGHTA and CDR2 FQGNSA. The V gene lost 7 bases and the J gene lost 10 bases, with 16 bases spanning the gap. The sequencing sample was made of blood. The receptor was derived from a man aged 25-45 years in good health. The chain employs TRBV7-2 and TRBJ1-1; D remains ambiguous. The CDR3 nucleotides are TGTGCCAGCACCCTCGCCGGGGTGGGAGCTTTCTTT. Its translation is CASTLAGVGAFF.